Shown below are 25 T cell receptor beta chains from a single sample sequenced in a study of long-term antiretroviral therapy in people with HIV. A v3.0 immunoSEQ assay was performed at survey level. Sequenced by immunoSEQ multiplex PCR; TCRdb stores in-frame clones only, minus some. The data show over 10,000 clones, roughly three quarters seen once. The sequenced sample was unsorted PBMCs, obtained 0.8 years before starting antiretroviral therapy. Receptors were obtained from a woman in her forties with HIV.

This sequence joins TRBV4-1 and TRBJ2-1; 8 bases match TRBD2. This CDR3 contains 17 residues. The V gene end was trimmed by 1 base and the J gene end by 5 bases; junction bases not matched to a gene: 10. Germline V gives CDR1 MGHRA, CDR2 YSYEKL. The CDR3 region has the DNA TGCGCCAGCAGCCAAGGGTCGGGCGGGAGGAAGAACAATGAGCAGTTCTTC. Amino acid sequence: CASSQGSGGRKNNEQFF.

In this sample, this clone turned up once. The V call is TRBV7-9, the J call TRBJ2-1; D gene unclear. The CDR3 extends over 13 amino acids. CDR1 and CDR2 (germline): SEHNR, FQNEAQ (reference sequence). Trimming took off 7 bases at V and 5 bases at J, with 12 bases between the two ends. CDR3 region: CASTRRGDNEQFF. The CDR3 DNA sequence: TGTGCCAGCACCCGCCGTGGGGACAATGAGCAGTTCTTC.

The chain links TRBV7-9 to TRBJ2-5; possible D gene TRBD1, 5 bases. V lost 2 bases to trimming and J lost 2 bases, with 15 bases between them. Germline CDR1 is SEHNR and CDR2 is FQNEAQ (reference sequence). The CDR3 spans 16 residues. CDR3 sequence: CASSLQGLGDQETQYF. CDR3 DNA sequence: TGTGCCAGCAGCTTACAGGGTCTAGGCGATCAAGAGACCCAGTACTTC.

The V call is TRBV7-3, the J call TRBJ2-1; perhaps TRBD2 as D (6 bases). The CDR3 is 14 residues long. Germline values: CDR1 SGHTA, CDR2 FQGTGA. With 5 bases removed from V and 7 bases from J, the gap between germline ends came to 15 bases. CDR3 nucleotides: TGTGCCAGCAGCGCAACCCTAGCGCGGAATGAGCAGTTCTTC. It codes for CASSATLARNEQFF.

The V and J genes are TRBV28 and TRBJ1-5; D remains unclear. Germline assignment: CDR1 MDHEN and CDR2 SYDVKM. CDR3 length: 11 amino acids. Deletions cut 7 bases from V and 15 bases from J, with 16 bases between. The CDR3 sequence: CASNGPGQRHF. CDR3 DNA: TGTGCCAGCAACGGGCCCGGTCAGAGGCATTTT. The entire variable domain, with the rest obtained from reference TRBV28 and TRBJ1-5, is as follows: DVKVTQSSRYLVKRTGEKVFLECVQDMDHENMFWYRQDPGLGLRLIYFSYDVKMKEKGDIPEGYSVSREKKERFSLILESASTNQTSMYLCASNGPGQRHFGDGTRLSIL.

The rearrangement joins TRBV21-1 to TRBJ2-1. TRBV21-1 is tagged as a pseudogene. This CDR3 has 14 amino acids. The DNA of the CDR3 is TGTGCCAGCAGCCGTGGGGGCTCCTACAATGAGCAGTTCTTC. Protein: CASSRGGSYNEQFF.

V and J are TRBV7-6 and TRBJ2-7; D perhaps matches TRBD1 (6 bases). The CDR3 has 15 residues. Trimming shortened V by 0 bases and J by 4 bases, and 13 bases separated the two germline ends. Germline V CDR1 and CDR2: SGHVS, FNYEAQ. The CDR3 loop reads CASSLAGDNFYEQYF. The CDR3 DNA reads as TGTGCCAGCAGCTTAGCGGGGGACAACTTTTACGAGCAGTACTTC.

This clone was counted only a few times. This chain joins TRBV2 and TRBJ1-1; D ambiguous. The ends were cut back, 4 bases at V and 1 base at J, with 19 bases in the middle. The germline CDR1 and CDR2 sequences are SNHLY and FYNNEI. The CDR3 consists of 17 residues. The CDR3 DNA reads TGTGCCAGCAGTGTCCCTCCCCTTTTCGTCCAGAACACTGAAGCTTTCTTT. As protein: CASSVPPLFVQNTEAFF. The full variable domain, with the rest looked up from reference TRBV2 and TRBJ1-1, is EPEVTQTPSHQVTQMGQEVILRCVPISNHLYFYWYRQILGQKVEFLVSFYNNEISEKSEIFDDQFSVERPDGSNFTLKIRSTKLEDSAMYFCASSVPPLFVQNTEAFFGQGTRLTVV.

The rearrangement joins TRBV5-6 to TRBJ2-4; unclear D gene. Per the germline V gene, CDR1 is SGHDT and CDR2 is YYEEEE. Trimming cost V 1 base and J 5 bases, with 4 bases left between them. This CDR3 comprises 12 residues. The CDR3 DNA reads as TGTGCCAGCAGCTTGTTTGAAAACATTCAGTACTTC. Amino acids: CASSLFENIQYF. The complete variable domain, with remaining parts taken from reference TRBV5-6 and TRBJ2-4, reads DAGVTQSPTHLIKTRGQQVTLRCSPKSGHDTVSWYQQALGQGPQFIFQYYEEEERQRGNFPDRFSGHQFPNYSSELNVNALLLGDSALYLCASSLFENIQYFGAGTRLSVL.

This clone has a single count. CDR3 DNA: TGTGCCAGCGCCGGGACAGGGTTAACAGATACGCAGTATTTT. This codes for CASAGTGLTDTQYF. V and J are TRBV19 and TRBJ2-3; 9 positions match TRBD1. CDR1 and CDR2 from the germline V gene are LNHDA and SQIVND (reference sequence). CDR3 length equals 14 residues. J lost 3 bases, V lost 9 bases, and 7 bases had no gene match.

A single count supports this clone. The chain uses TRBV28 and TRBJ1-1; 7 positions match TRBD1. The CDR3 is 15 amino acids. Germline V lookup: CDR1 MDHEN, CDR2 SYDVKM. V dropped 6 bases and J dropped 6; count of bases not matched to a gene: 13. The CDR3 protein is CASRTGFRGWSEAFF. The CDR3 region has the DNA TGTGCCAGCAGGACAGGGTTTAGGGGTTGGTCTGAAGCTTTCTTT.

This clone was seen just once. V gene TRBV4-2 combines with J gene TRBJ2-7; TRBD2 aligns across 10 bases. This CDR3 is built from 17 residues. The junction had 7 bases not matched to a gene; V was cut back by 2 bases and J by 0 bases. Germline V gene data show CDR1 as LGHNA and CDR2 as YNFKEQ. CDR3 protein: CASSQRTSGDSSYEQYF. The DNA for the CDR3 is TGTGCCAGCAGCCAACGGACTAGCGGCGATAGCTCCTACGAGCAGTACTTC.

This clone was seen only a few times. The rearrangement joins TRBV21-1 to TRBJ2-7. TRBV21-1 is termed a pseudogene. This CDR3 is built from 10 residues. CDR3 loop: CASRGYEQYF. Written as DNA, the CDR3 is TGTGCCAGCAGGGGCTACGAGCAGTACTTC.

The rearrangement uses TRBV27 and TRBJ2-2; D assignment may be TRBD1 or TRBD2 (5 bases each). V lost 7 bases to trimming and J lost 4 bases, with 16 bases between them. From germline, CDR1 is MNHEY and CDR2 SMNVEV (reference sequence). The CDR3 sequence is 15 residues long. CDR3 DNA: TGTGCCAGCACCCGGTGGGGGATGTCCACCGGGGAGCTGTTTTTT. Protein product: CASTRWGMSTGELFF.

V gene TRBV18 combines with J gene TRBJ2-1; the D gene could be TRBD1 or TRBD2 (5 bases each). From germline, CDR1 is KGHSH and CDR2 LQKENI. V lost 3 bases, J lost 8 bases, and 14 bases lay in between. This CDR3 has 14 residues. CDR3 region: CASSPGVPADEQFF. The DNA for the CDR3 is TGTGCCAGCTCACCGGGGGTGCCAGCCGATGAGCAGTTCTTC.

This clone was recorded once. This chain links TRBV27 with TRBJ1-4, with 8 bases fitting TRBD1. The CDR3 spans 18 residues. The V gene end was trimmed by 0 bases and the J gene end by 4 bases; junction bases not matched to a gene: 10. Per germline, CDR1 MNHEY and CDR2 SMNVEV (reference sequence). The chain's CDR3 is CASSLSLPYRGNNEKLFF. Written as DNA, the CDR3 is TGTGCCAGCAGTTTATCTCTCCCTTACAGGGGGAATAATGAAAAACTGTTTTTT.

In this sample, this clone turned up once. The chain couples TRBV2 to TRBJ2-1, with TRBD2 matching over 10 bases. Germline trimming cut 4 bases from V and 7 bases from J; bases unmatched to any gene: 13. Germline V CDR1 and CDR2: SNHLY, FYNNEI. The CDR3 loop spans 17 amino acids. The CDR3 region is CASSVRPGSGRSNEQFF. The CDR3 nucleotides are TGTGCCAGCAGTGTGCGACCGGGTAGCGGGAGGAGTAATGAGCAGTTCTTC.

This sequence joins TRBV7-6 and TRBJ1-3; 7 bases are shared with TRBD1. V lost 4 bases, J lost 11 bases, and 5 bases stayed unmatched. CDR1 and CDR2 from the germline V gene are SGHVS and FNYEAQ. The CDR3 sequence is 12 residues long. This CDR3 is CASSWQGDPIYF. DNA of the CDR3: TGTGCCAGCAGCTGGCAGGGGGACCCCATATATTTT.

The chain recombines TRBV7-2 with TRBJ2-1; 7 bases are shared with TRBD2. This CDR3 spans 15 amino acids. Germline V CDR1 and CDR2: SGHTA, FQGNSA. The J segment lost 10 bases and the V segment lost 2 bases, leaving 11 bases of the junction unmatched. The CDR3 region has the DNA TGTGCCAGCAGCTTAAAGTTTGGCGGGGGAGGGGAGCAGTTCTTC. This gives the protein CASSLKFGGGGEQFF.

This clone was found once. The chain has TRBV15 and TRBJ2-3; D remains unclear. V lost 0 bases and J 2 bases, leaving 9 bases between the germline ends. Germline V CDR1 and CDR2: LNHNV, YYDKDF (reference sequence). The CDR3 consists of 15 residues. CDR3 DNA: TGTGCCACCAGCAGAGATGATCCGTACACAGATACGCAGTATTTT. Translation gives CATSRDDPYTDTQYF.

CDR3 DNA sequence: TGTGCCAGCAGCCCTTACCCGATCTACGAGCAGTACTTC. Protein sequence: CASSPYPIYEQYF. The V and J genes are TRBV11-2 and TRBJ2-7, with D unclear. CDR3 length: 13 amino acids. CDR1 SGHAT and CDR2 FQNNGV come from the germline V gene. Between the trimmed V and J ends, which lost 5 bases and 3 bases, there was a span of 11 bases.

The chain combines TRBV7-9 with TRBJ2-5; 7 bases line up with TRBD1. After removal of 5 bases from V and 5 bases from J, the junction contained 8 bases not matched to a gene. Germline CDR1 SEHNR, CDR2 FQNEAQ (reference sequence). This CDR3 has 14 amino acids. The CDR3 is CASSLSTGMETQYF. The CDR3 DNA reads as TGTGCCAGCAGCCTATCGACAGGGATGGAGACCCAGTACTTC.

This rearrangement joins TRBV19 to TRBJ1-3, with D unresolved. This CDR3 is 15 amino acids long. Germline V CDR1 and CDR2: LNHDA, SQIVND (reference sequence). The ends were cut back, 0 bases at V and 0 bases at J, with 6 bases in the middle. Written as DNA, the CDR3 is TGTGCCAGTAGTATAGATCACGTCTCTGGAAACACCATATATTTT. This translates into CASSIDHVSGNTIYF.

J is TRBJ1-1 and V is TRBV19, with D possibly TRBD1 on 6 matching bases. Trimming removed 5 bases from V and 5 bases from J, with 12 bases in between. This CDR3 comprises 13 residues. Germline-derived CDR1 and CDR2 are LNHDA and SQIVND (reference sequence). Here the CDR3 reads CASSHRDRTEAFF. CDR3 bases: TGTGCCAGTAGTCACAGGGATAGGACTGAAGCTTTCTTT.

This chain uses TRBV15 with TRBJ2-7, with 10 bases lining up with TRBD2. Per the germline V gene, CDR1 is LNHNV and CDR2 is YYDKDF (reference sequence). The ends lost 1 base at V and 5 bases at J; junction bases unmatched: 5. CDR3 length equals 15 residues. CDR3 sequence (DNA): TGTGCCACCAGCAGAGCTAGCGGGAGTGGTCACGAGCAGTACTTC. Protein sequence: CATSRASGSGHEQYF. Based on the CDR3 plus reference TRBV15 and TRBJ2-7, the full variable domain is DAMVIQNPRYQVTQFGKPVTLSCSQTLNHNVMYWYQQKSSQAPKLLFHYYDKDFNNEADTPDNFQSRRPNTSFCFLDIRSPGLGDTAMYLCATSRASGSGHEQYFGPGTRLTVT.